This TCR beta chain was found in a study of beta chain features in type 1 diabetes listed by TCRdb under 2018. Context from the whole study: Patients and healthy donors did not differ in mean age, gender distribution, total cell number or subset yield. A total of about 100,000,000 sorted cells were examined across all samples, and RNA yield correlated strongly with the number of cells per subset. In the study, TCRB repertoires of sorted circulating CD4+ T cell subsets from recently diagnosed type 1 diabetes patients were compared with those of matched healthy donors. Regulatory and stem cell-like memory subsets were obtained from only 8 patients and roughly 8 healthy donors, while naive and central memory subsets were obtained from all 30 or so donors. General study outcomes and caveats: PCR might favor shorter templates, but patient and control samples were amplified and corrected together, so any skew would affect both groups equally. Patients with type 1 diabetes made fewer insertions and deleted more nucleotides at VDJ recombination sites, implying thymic rearrangement abnormalities. Naive, central memory and regulatory TCRB repertoires appeared to be more similar among patients than among healthy donors. In all four CD4+ subsets, TCRB CDR3 length was moderately but significantly shorter in type 1 diabetes patients. Only small numbers of individuals were included in the HLA sub-analyses, which left unresolved whether HLA type had any influence on TCRB rearrangement. Because cDNA was sequenced instead of genomic DNA, highly expressing activated cells could be over-represented, though the groups showed no difference in activation or CD3 levels.

This clone was picked up a small number of times. Its antigen is currently not known. No base-level quality is on record; no much larger clone is a single base apart. Each donor gave one peripheral blood draw, averaging approximately 0.12 L, which was collected into heparinised tubes. A BD FACSAria II was used to sort naive, central memory, regulatory and stem cell-like memory CD4+ T cells with a panel that included CD45RO, CCR7, CD25, CD127, CD95 and CD27. Every sorted population had a purity above 98%. Right away, PBMCs were isolated by Lymphoprep density gradient centrifugation and were stained directly, with no culture step. So that batch effects would be minimized, each experiment stained and sorted samples in pairs, pairing one healthy donor with one patient. The High Capacity cDNA Reverse Transcription Kit was used to reverse transcribe all of the isolated RNA, meaning that expressed TCRB transcripts were what got sequenced. Deep immunoSEQ sequencing was performed on naive, central memory and regulatory T cell samples, with an average of approximately 3.9 million total reads per sample. After sorted cells were lysed in RLT buffer, RNA was extracted with DNase-treated RNeasy Micro or Mini kits, with the choice depending on cell number. To prevent cross-contamination, each cell subset was processed individually, whereas patient and healthy donor samples were processed jointly. TCRB sequences were amplified from cDNA with the immunoSEQ multiplex PCR, producing 87-bp fragments spanning the CDR3 region. The amplicons were sequenced using the Illumina HiSeq platform. In the paper's pipeline: Synthetic template baselines were used to correct PCR bias computationally, reads within Hamming distance 2 were collapsed, and singletons that could not be merged were discarded. By aligning reads against IMGT, V, D and J genes, CDR3 length, and insertions or deletions at six rearrangement sites were assigned. Within each subset, clonotype counts were normalized to sorted cell number, after which true diversity and Gini coefficients were computed with the tcR R package. Repertoire sharing was quantified using the overlap coefficient calculated on TCRB nucleotide sequences. Out-of-frame TCRB sequences from naive cells were analyzed to stand in for the pre-selection repertoire. In TCRdb, the immuneACCESS table is reduced to in-frame sequences with V and J assigned. These tables do not hold every clone; where another copy was compared, an unresolved V gene accounts for under half, and the others remain unexplained. That table supplies the V and J calls and clone size; D and trimming were determined from the DNA. This sample is represented by hundreds of thousands of clones; roughly an eighth of them were singletons. The ten largest account for nearly 0.04% of the sample.

The trim is 5 bases for V and 5 bases for J, with a gap of 13 bases between the germline ends. From the cysteine through the phenylalanine, the CDR3 covers 14 amino acids. The sequence is cut down to CDR3 DNA, 42 bases in frame from base 1. Per the germline V gene, SNHLY is the CDR1 and FYNNEI is the CDR2. The source of this sequence is a man between 18 and 35 years old with type 1 diabetes. Sequencing was performed on naive CD4+ T cells from blood. The label giving this sample's cell subset or site can be read as: true naive CD4+ T cells. This receptor chain uses TRBV2 and TRBJ2-1, with no reliable assignment of the D segment. The base sequence is TGTGCCAGCAGTTTAGGTCTACTGAACAATGAGCAGTTCTTC. Translated, this gives CASSLGLLNNEQFF.